This T cell receptor (beta chain) was sequenced for a study of blood T cell repertoires in COVID-19. About the study: COVID-19 samples collected from the United States, Italy and Spain covered acute and convalescent phases. PBMCs, B-cell-depleted T cells, or T cells were the source of the cDNA or gDNA that made up the material.

Study processing details: Reference gene primer amplification yielded estimated nucleated cell counts. The protocol was immunoSEQ multiplex PCR, while the TCRdb copy is restricted to in-frame clones and leaves out a portion. V, J and clone size are those of that table, while D and trimming were read from the DNA. The sample has approximately 110,000 clones, 70% to 90% seen once. The CDR3 spans 15 residues. Germline CDR1 reads MNHEY; CDR2 reads SVGEGT. The V and J ends lost 1 base and 7 bases, in that order; junction bases with no gene match: 6. Input material: peripheral blood. This TCR was recovered from a human donor in a cohort sampled during active COVID-19. The J gene is TRBJ1-5, the V gene TRBV6-2 or TRBV6-3; 8 nucleotides align to TRBD1. The chain's CDR3 is CASSYFGTGRQPQHF. The CDR3 coding sequence is TGTGCCAGCAGTTACTTTGGGACAGGTAGGCAGCCCCAGCATTTT.